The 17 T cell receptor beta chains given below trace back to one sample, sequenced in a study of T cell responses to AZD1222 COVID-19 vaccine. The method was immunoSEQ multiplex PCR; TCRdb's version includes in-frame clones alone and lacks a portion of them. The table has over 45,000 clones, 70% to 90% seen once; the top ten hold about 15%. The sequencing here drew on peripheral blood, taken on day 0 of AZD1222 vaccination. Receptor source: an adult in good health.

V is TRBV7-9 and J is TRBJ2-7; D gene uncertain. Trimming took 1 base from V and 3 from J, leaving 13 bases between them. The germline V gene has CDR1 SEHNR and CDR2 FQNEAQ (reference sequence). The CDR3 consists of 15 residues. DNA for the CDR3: TGTGCCAGCAGCTTAGGGGTACGGGTCGGCTACGAGCAGTACTTC. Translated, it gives CASSLGVRVGYEQYF. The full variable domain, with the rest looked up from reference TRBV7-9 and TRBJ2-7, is DTGVSQNPRHKITKRGQNVTFRCDPISEHNRLYWYRQTLGQGPEFLTYFQNEAQLEKSRLLSDRFSAERPKGSFSTLEIQRTEQGDSAMYLCASSLGVRVGYEQYFGPGTRLTVT.

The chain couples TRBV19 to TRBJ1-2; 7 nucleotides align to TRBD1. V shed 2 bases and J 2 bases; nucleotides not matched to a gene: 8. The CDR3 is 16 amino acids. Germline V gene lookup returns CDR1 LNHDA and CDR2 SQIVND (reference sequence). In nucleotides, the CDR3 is TGTGCCAGTAGTATACTAGCACAGGGGTCAAACTATGGCTACACCTTC. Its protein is CASSILAQGSNYGYTF.

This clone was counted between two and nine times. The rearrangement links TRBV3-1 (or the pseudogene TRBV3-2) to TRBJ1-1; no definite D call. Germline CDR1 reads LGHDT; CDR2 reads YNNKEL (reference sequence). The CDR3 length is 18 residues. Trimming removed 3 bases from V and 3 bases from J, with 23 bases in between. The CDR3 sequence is CASSQQGRVSVFDTEAFF. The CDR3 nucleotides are TGTGCCAGCAGCCAGCAAGGGAGGGTGAGTGTCTTTGACACTGAAGCTTTCTTT.

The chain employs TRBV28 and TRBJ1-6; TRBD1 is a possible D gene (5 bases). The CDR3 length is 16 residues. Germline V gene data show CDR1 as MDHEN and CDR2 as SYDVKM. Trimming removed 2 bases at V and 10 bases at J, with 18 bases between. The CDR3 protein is CASSLIGARSGSPLHF. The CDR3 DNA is TGTGCCAGCAGTTTAATAGGGGCTAGGTCTGGATCACCCCTCCACTTT.

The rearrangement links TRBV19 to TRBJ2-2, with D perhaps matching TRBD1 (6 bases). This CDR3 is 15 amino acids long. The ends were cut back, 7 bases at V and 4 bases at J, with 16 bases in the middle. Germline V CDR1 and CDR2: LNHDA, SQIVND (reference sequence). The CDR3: CASNSGTRGTGELFF. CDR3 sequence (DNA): TGTGCCAGTAATTCCGGGACAAGGGGCACCGGGGAGCTGTTTTTT.

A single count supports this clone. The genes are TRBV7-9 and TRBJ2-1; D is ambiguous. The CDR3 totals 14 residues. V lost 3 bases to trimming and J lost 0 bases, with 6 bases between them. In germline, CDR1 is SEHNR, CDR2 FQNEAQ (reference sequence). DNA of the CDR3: TGTGCCAGCAGCTTGGGCAGCTCCTACAATGAGCAGTTCTTC. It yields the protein CASSLGSSYNEQFF.

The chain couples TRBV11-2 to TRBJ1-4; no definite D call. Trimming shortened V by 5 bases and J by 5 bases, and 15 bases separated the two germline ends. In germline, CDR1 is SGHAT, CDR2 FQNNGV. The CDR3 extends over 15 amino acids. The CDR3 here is CASSASPDSNEKLFF. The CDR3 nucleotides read TGTGCCAGCAGCGCTTCTCCCGACTCCAATGAAAAACTGTTTTTT.

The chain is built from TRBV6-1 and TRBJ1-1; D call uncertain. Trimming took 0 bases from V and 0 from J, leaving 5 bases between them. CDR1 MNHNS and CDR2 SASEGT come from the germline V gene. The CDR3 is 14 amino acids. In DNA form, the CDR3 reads TGTGCCAGCAGTGAAGCCGGCCTGAACACTGAAGCTTTCTTT. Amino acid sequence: CASSEAGLNTEAFF.

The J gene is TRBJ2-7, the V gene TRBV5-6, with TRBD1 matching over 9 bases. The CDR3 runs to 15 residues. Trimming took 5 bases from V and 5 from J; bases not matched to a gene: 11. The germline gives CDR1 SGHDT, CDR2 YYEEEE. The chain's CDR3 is CASSLSGQGRNEQYF. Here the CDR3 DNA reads TGTGCCAGCAGTCTGTCGGGACAGGGTCGTAACGAGCAGTACTTC. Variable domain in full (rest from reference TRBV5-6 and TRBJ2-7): DAGVTQSPTHLIKTRGQQVTLRCSPKSGHDTVSWYQQALGQGPQFIFQYYEEEERQRGNFPDRFSGHQFPNYSSELNVNALLLGDSALYLCASSLSGQGRNEQYFGPGTRLTVT.

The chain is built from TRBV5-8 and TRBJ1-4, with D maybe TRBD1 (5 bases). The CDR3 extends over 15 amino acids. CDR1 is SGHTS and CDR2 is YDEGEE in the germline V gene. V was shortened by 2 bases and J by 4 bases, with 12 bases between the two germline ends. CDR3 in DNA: TGTGCCAGCAGCTTCGACTGGGGGAGTAATGAAAAACTGTTTTTT. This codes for CASSFDWGSNEKLFF.

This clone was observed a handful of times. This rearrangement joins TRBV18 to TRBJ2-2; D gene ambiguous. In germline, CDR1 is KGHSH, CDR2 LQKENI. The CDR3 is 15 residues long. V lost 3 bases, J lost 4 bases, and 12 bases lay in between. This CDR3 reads CASSPVQGPTGELFF. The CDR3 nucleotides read TGTGCCAGCTCACCGGTTCAAGGGCCCACCGGGGAGCTGTTTTTT.

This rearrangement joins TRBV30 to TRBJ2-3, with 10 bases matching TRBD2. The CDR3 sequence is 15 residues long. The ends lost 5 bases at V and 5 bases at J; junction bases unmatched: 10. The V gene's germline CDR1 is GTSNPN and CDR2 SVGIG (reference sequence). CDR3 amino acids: CAWGQRGGPIDTQYF. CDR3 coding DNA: TGTGCCTGGGGTCAGCGGGGGGGGCCCATAGATACGCAGTATTTT. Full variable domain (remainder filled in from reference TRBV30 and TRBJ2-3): SQTIHQWPATLVQPVGSPLSLECTVEGTSNPNLYWYRQAAGRGLQLLFYSVGIGQISSEVPQNLSASRPQDRQFILSSKKLLLSDSGFYLCAWGQRGGPIDTQYFGPGTRLTVL.

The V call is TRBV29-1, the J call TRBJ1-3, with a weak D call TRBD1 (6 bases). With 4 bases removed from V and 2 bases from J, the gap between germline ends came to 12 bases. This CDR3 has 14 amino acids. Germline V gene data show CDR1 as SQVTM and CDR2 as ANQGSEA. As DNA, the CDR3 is TGCAGCGTTGTGATACAGGGTACTGGAAACACCATATATTTT. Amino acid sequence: CSVVIQGTGNTIYF. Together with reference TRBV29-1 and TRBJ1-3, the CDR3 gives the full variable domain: SAVISQKPSRDICQRGTSLTIQCQVDSQVTMMFWYRQQPGQSLTLIATANQGSEATYESGFVIDKFPISRPNLTFSTLTVSNMSPEDSSIYLCSVVIQGTGNTIYFGEGSWLTVV.

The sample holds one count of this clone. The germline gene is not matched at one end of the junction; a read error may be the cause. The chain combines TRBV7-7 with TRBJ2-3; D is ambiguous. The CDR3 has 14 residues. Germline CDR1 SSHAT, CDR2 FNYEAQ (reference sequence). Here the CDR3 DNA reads TGTGCTAGCAGCTCAGGATTTGGGACAGATACGCAGTATTTT. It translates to CASSSGFGTDTQYF.

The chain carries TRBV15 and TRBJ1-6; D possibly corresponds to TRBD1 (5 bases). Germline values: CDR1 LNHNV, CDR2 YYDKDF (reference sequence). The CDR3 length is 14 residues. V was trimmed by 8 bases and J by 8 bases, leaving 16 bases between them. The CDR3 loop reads CATRIKMGDSPLHF. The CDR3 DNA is TGTGCCACCCGCATAAAGATGGGGGATTCACCCCTCCACTTT.

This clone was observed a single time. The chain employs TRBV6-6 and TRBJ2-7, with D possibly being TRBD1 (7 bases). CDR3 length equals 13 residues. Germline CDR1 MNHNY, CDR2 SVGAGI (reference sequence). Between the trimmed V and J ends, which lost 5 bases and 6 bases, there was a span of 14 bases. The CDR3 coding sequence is TGTGCCAGCAGTCCGGGGGCAGGGGGCGAGCAGTACTTC. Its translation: CASSPGAGGEQYF.

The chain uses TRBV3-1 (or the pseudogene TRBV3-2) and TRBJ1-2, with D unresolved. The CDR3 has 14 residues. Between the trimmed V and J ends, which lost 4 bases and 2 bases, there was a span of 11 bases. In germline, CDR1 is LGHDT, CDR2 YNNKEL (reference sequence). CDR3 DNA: TGTGCCAGCAGCCCCCGCCACGGGAACTATGGCTACACCTTC. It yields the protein CASSPRHGNYGYTF.